One and the same sample provided the 26 T cell receptor beta chains below, sequenced in a study of shared clonotypes between healthy human individuals (TCRdb year 2020). The library was obtained by the immunoSEQ multiplex PCR assay. Here the immuneACCESS table is served through TCRdb, limited to in-frame sequences with V and J called. Missing clones are a known gap in these copies; in checked studies unresolved V genes cover under half, and the rest lacks a known reason. In all, the sample holds approximately 530,000 clones, and about 96% of those were seen once. 0.055% to 0.075% of the sample goes to the ten largest clones. The specimen sequenced was naive CD4+ T cells sorted from blood. This sample's cell subset or site label indicates: CD45RA+ positively selected. The receptors were sampled from a woman in her 30s in good health.

The chain has TRBV11-3 and TRBJ2-1, with TRBD1 matching 8 bases. CDR3 length equals 15 residues. With 6 bases clipped from V and 0 bases from J, the junction kept 4 bases outside the gene matches. The germline gives CDR1 SGHNT, CDR2 YENEEA. The CDR3 coding sequence is TGTGCCAGCAGTTACGGACAGGGCTCCTACAATGAGCAGTTCTTC. It encodes CASSYGQGSYNEQFF.

This clone was picked up one time. The rearrangement joins TRBV7-9 to TRBJ1-1, with D unresolved. The CDR3 consists of 13 residues. The germline V gene has CDR1 SEHNR and CDR2 FQNEAQ (reference sequence). The V end lost 5 bases, the J end lost 5 bases, and 12 bases lay between the germline ends. The DNA for the CDR3 is TGTGCCAGCAGCCCACTAACAGTTACTGAAGCTTTCTTT. Protein sequence: CASSPLTVTEAFF.

The genes are TRBV27 and TRBJ1-5, with no clear D. Germline V gene lookup returns CDR1 MNHEY and CDR2 SMNVEV (reference sequence). CDR3 size: 15 residues. Trimming left V 5 bases short and J 4 bases short, with 15 bases between. In DNA, the CDR3 is TGTGCCAGCAGTGCCGACCGAAAAGGGAATCAGCCCCAGCATTTT. This encodes CASSADRKGNQPQHF.

V is TRBV28 and J is TRBJ1-5; D is unclear. This CDR3 region has 16 residues. Between the trimmed V and J ends, which lost 3 bases and 2 bases, there was a span of 14 bases. CDR1 is MDHEN, CDR2 SYDVKM, per germline. The DNA for the CDR3 is TGTGCCAGCAGTTTTAGGATGGGGAGGCGCAATCAGCCCCAGCATTTT. Its protein is CASSFRMGRRNQPQHF.

V gene TRBV4-2 combines with J gene TRBJ2-3, with 10 bases fitting TRBD2. The CDR3 has 17 residues. In germline, CDR1 is LGHNA, CDR2 YNFKEQ. The J segment lost 2 bases and the V segment lost 0 bases, leaving 5 bases of the junction unmatched. CDR3 DNA sequence: TGTGCCAGCAGCCAAGAAATAGCGGGAGGCCCCACAGATACGCAGTATTTT. Protein product: CASSQEIAGGPTDTQYF.

In this sample, this clone turned up once. The chain uses TRBV2 and TRBJ2-1, with no clear D. V lost 10 bases and J lost 0, with 7 bases in between. Germline assignment: CDR1 SNHLY and CDR2 FYNNEI. CDR3 size: 12 residues. The CDR3 region has the DNA TGTGCCACCGAAGACTCCTACAATGAGCAGTTCTTC. It is translated as CATEDSYNEQFF.

This clone was seen a few times. The chain uses TRBV28 and TRBJ2-5; 8 positions agree with TRBD1. This CDR3 contains 15 residues. With 5 bases clipped from V and 5 bases from J, the junction kept 10 bases outside the gene matches. In germline, CDR1 is MDHEN, CDR2 SYDVKM. The CDR3 protein is CASSPRTGPRETQYF. The CDR3 DNA sequence: TGTGCCAGCAGTCCCCGGACAGGGCCAAGGGAGACCCAGTACTTC.

The chain recombines TRBV4-1 with TRBJ1-2; D remains ambiguous. The germline CDR1 and CDR2 sequences are MGHRA and YSYEKL. The CDR3 sequence is 15 residues long. V was shortened by 0 bases and J by 3 bases, with 11 bases between the two germline ends. CDR3 residues: CASSQDRSAYYGYTF. CDR3 in DNA: TGCGCCAGCAGCCAAGATAGGTCAGCCTACTATGGCTACACCTTC.

V and J are TRBV11-2 and TRBJ2-2; TRBD2 matches at 7 bases. The CDR3 runs to 15 residues. With 0 bases clipped from V and 5 bases from J, the junction kept 3 bases outside the gene matches. The V gene's germline CDR1 is SGHAT and CDR2 FQNNGV. The CDR3 DNA is TGTGCCAGCAGCTTAGAAAGGGGAGGGACCGGGGAGCTGTTTTTT. It encodes CASSLERGGTGELFF.

The V and J genes are TRBV7-9 and TRBJ2-3, with D perhaps TRBD1 (6 bases). The V gene lost 6 bases and the J gene lost 3 bases, with 13 bases spanning the gap. The V gene's germline CDR1 is SEHNR and CDR2 FQNEAQ (reference sequence). The CDR3 is made up of 14 amino acids. CDR3 in amino acids: CASRGAGETDTQYF. CDR3 coding DNA: TGTGCCAGCAGGGGGGCAGGAGAAACAGATACGCAGTATTTT.

This chain connects TRBV19 to TRBJ1-5; 8 bases map to TRBD1. The J segment lost 9 bases and the V segment lost 5 bases, leaving 15 bases of the junction unmatched. CDR3 length equals 16 residues. Germline CDR1 and CDR2: LNHDA and SQIVND (reference sequence). The DNA of the CDR3 is TGTGCCAGTAGTGATGACAGGGGAAAGCCAGCGGGGCCCCAGCATTTT. Translated: CASSDDRGKPAGPQHF.

The J gene is TRBJ1-3, the V gene TRBV2; D perhaps matches TRBD1 (5 bases). V shed 6 bases and J shed 1 base, with 16 bases lying between them. The CDR3 loop spans 16 amino acids. Germline values: CDR1 SNHLY, CDR2 FYNNEI. The CDR3 bases are TGTGCCAGCAGAGCAAGTTGGGGGGTTTCTGGAAACACCATATATTTT. It encodes CASRASWGVSGNTIYF.

This clone has only a few counts. V gene TRBV18 combines with J gene TRBJ1-1, with D uncertain. V lost 4 bases, J lost 3 bases, and 12 bases lay in between. Germline V gene sequence: CDR1 KGHSH, CDR2 LQKENI. There are 14 residues in the CDR3. CDR3: CASSRALWDTEAFF. The CDR3 bases are TGTGCCAGCTCACGGGCCCTCTGGGACACTGAAGCTTTCTTT.

This clone appeared once. The J gene is TRBJ2-7, the V gene TRBV2, with 12 bases identical to TRBD1. The V gene's germline CDR1 is SNHLY and CDR2 FYNNEI. CDR3 length equals 16 residues. The J segment lost 6 bases and the V segment lost 6 bases, leaving 12 bases of the junction unmatched. This CDR3 is CASRGIPGQGASEQYF. CDR3 bases: TGTGCCAGCAGGGGTATCCCGGGACAGGGGGCGAGCGAGCAGTACTTC.

This rearrangement joins TRBV6-1 to TRBJ2-6; possibly TRBD2 for D (6 bases). The V end was cut by 0 bases, the J end by 1 base, with 10 bases between. The germline V gene encodes CDR1 MNHNS and CDR2 SASEGT. CDR3 length: 17 amino acids. The CDR3 loop is CASSEALRGSGANVLTF. DNA of the CDR3: TGTGCCAGCAGTGAAGCCCTTCGGGGGTCTGGGGCCAACGTCCTGACTTTC.

The sample holds one count of this clone. The chain recombines TRBV7-2 with TRBJ1-5, with D uncertain. The V gene lost 5 bases and the J gene lost 5 bases, with 7 bases spanning the gap. The V gene's germline CDR1 is SGHTA and CDR2 FQGNSA. The CDR3 is 12 residues long. For the CDR3, the DNA is TGTGCCAGCAGCCTCGATCATCAGCCCCAGCATTTT. This gives the protein CASSLDHQPQHF. Looking up the rest from reference TRBV7-2 and TRBJ1-5 gives the full variable domain: GAGVSQSPSNKVTEKGKDVELRCDPISGHTALYWYRQSLGQGLEFLIYFQGNSAPDKSGLPSDRFSAERTGGSVSTLTIQRTQQEDSAVYLCASSLDHQPQHFGDGTRLSIL.

The gene calls are TRBV28 and TRBJ2-1, with 11 nucleotides matching TRBD2. The CDR3 loop spans 18 amino acids. Germline assignment: CDR1 MDHEN and CDR2 SYDVKM. Trimming cost V 5 bases and J 1 base; bases outside gene matches: 10. In DNA, the CDR3 is TGTGCCAGCAGTCGGCTAGCGGGAGGACTGAGGTCCTACAATGAGCAGTTCTTC. It specifies CASSRLAGGLRSYNEQFF.

The V call is TRBV6-5, the J call TRBJ1-1; the D gene is possibly TRBD1 (5 bases). CDR3 length: 13 amino acids. Trimming took 7 bases from V and 11 from J, leaving 20 bases between them. The germline gives CDR1 MNHEY, CDR2 SVGAGI. CDR3 amino acids: CASKSVDLGGAFF. CDR3 DNA: TGTGCCAGCAAGTCAGTAGATCTCGGGGGGGCTTTCTTT.

The chain recombines TRBV25-1 with TRBJ2-7, with D perhaps TRBD2 (6 bases). The V end lost 2 bases, the J end lost 6 bases, and 17 bases lay between the germline ends. The germline V gene encodes CDR1 MGHDK and CDR2 SYGVNS. CDR3 length: 15 amino acids. CDR3 in amino acids: CASSEGHSGASEQYF. The DNA of the CDR3 is TGTGCCAGCAGTGAAGGTCATAGCGGAGCTTCCGAGCAGTACTTC.

This chain links TRBV11-3 with TRBJ1-1, with D tentatively TRBD1 (6 bases). V dropped 6 bases and J dropped 4 bases, with 18 bases sitting between them. Germline lookup yields CDR1 SGHNT and CDR2 YENEEA. CDR3 length equals 15 residues. CDR3 region: CASSRNRATATEAFF. In DNA, the CDR3 is TGTGCCAGCAGTAGAAACAGGGCTACCGCCACTGAAGCTTTCTTT.

The J gene is TRBJ2-7, the V gene TRBV13; no clear D. CDR3 size: 14 residues. The germline gives CDR1 PRHDT, CDR2 FYEKMQ (reference sequence). Trimming cost V 4 bases and J 0 bases, with 10 bases left between them. CDR3 nucleotides: TGTGCCAGCAGCTCAAACAGAGTCTCCTACGAGCAGTACTTC. Protein: CASSSNRVSYEQYF.

The chain links TRBV19 to TRBJ1-5; a weak D match, TRBD1 (6 bases). This CDR3 comprises 15 residues. The V and J ends lost 11 bases and 7 bases respectively, with 24 bases between them. Germline V lookup: CDR1 LNHDA, CDR2 SQIVND (reference sequence). The CDR3 here is CASGTQQGGGQPQHF. For the CDR3, the DNA is TGTGCCTCTGGTACTCAACAGGGAGGCGGCCAGCCCCAGCATTTT.

The gene calls are TRBV4-2 and TRBJ2-1; D uncertain. The CDR3 covers 17 residues. Trimming cost V 1 base and J 0 bases, with 13 bases left between them. Germline CDR1 and CDR2: LGHNA and YNFKEQ. CDR3 sequence: CASSQAWMESSYNEQFF. CDR3 DNA: TGTGCCAGCAGCCAAGCGTGGATGGAAAGCTCCTACAATGAGCAGTTCTTC.

The V gene is TRBV5-1, the J gene TRBJ1-1, with a tentative D call TRBD1 (5 bases). The germline gives CDR1 SGHRS, CDR2 YFSETQ. V shed 3 bases and J shed 4 bases, with 16 bases lying between them. There are 15 residues in the CDR3. The CDR3 reads CASSSQDSSGTEAFF. DNA of the CDR3: TGCGCCAGCAGCTCCCAAGACAGCTCCGGCACTGAAGCTTTCTTT.

The chain recombines TRBV15 with TRBJ2-1, with 10 bases identical to TRBD2. The germline V gene has CDR1 LNHNV and CDR2 YYDKDF (reference sequence). V shed 5 bases and J 8 bases; nucleotides not matched to a gene: 18. The CDR3 contains 18 residues. The CDR3 sequence: CATSAGLAGVSASHEQFF. The DNA of the CDR3 is TGTGCCACCAGCGCTGGCCTAGCGGGAGTATCGGCGAGCCATGAGCAGTTCTTC.

V usage is TRBV7-9 and J usage is TRBJ1-4, with D tentatively TRBD1 (6 bases). V was clipped by 5 bases and J by 8 bases, with 18 bases between them. CDR1 is SEHNR, CDR2 FQNEAQ, per germline (reference sequence). CDR3 length: 15 residues. The CDR3 loop is CASSPLVWGREKLFF. As DNA, the CDR3 is TGTGCCAGCAGCCCCCTGGTGTGGGGGCGGGAAAAACTGTTTTTT.